One and the same sample provided the 17 T cell receptor beta chains below, sequenced in a study of T cell responses to AZD1222 COVID-19 vaccine. Libraries were prepared by immunoSEQ multiplex PCR; TCRdb keeps only in-frame clonotypes and omits some of them. The sample contains roughly 120,000 clones, approximately 85% of which appear only once. The sample consisted of peripheral blood, taken on day 0 of MenACWY control vaccination. These receptors all come from an adult in good health.

The chain joins TRBV7-9 to TRBJ2-2; 7 bases fit TRBD2. Germline V lookup: CDR1 SEHNR, CDR2 FQNEAQ (reference sequence). V lost 5 bases, J lost 3 bases, and 6 bases stayed unmatched. The CDR3 has 15 amino acids. The CDR3 reads CASSHRAGYTGELFF. In nucleotides, the CDR3 is TGTGCCAGCAGCCACCGAGCGGGGTACACCGGGGAGCTGTTTTTT.

This clone has more than one count but fewer than ten. The CDR3 sequence is CASSPSLSNQPQHF. Here the CDR3 DNA reads TGTGCCAGCTCCCCGTCCCTAAGCAATCAGCCCCAGCATTTT. The V call is TRBV18, the J call TRBJ1-5; no reliable D call. Trimming took off 6 bases at V and 1 base at J, with 10 bases between the two ends. The CDR3 is 14 amino acids. The germline V gene encodes CDR1 KGHSH and CDR2 LQKENI.

The rearrangement links TRBV2 to TRBJ1-6; 7 bases fit TRBD1. Trimming at V came to 6 bases and at J to 16 bases, leaving 6 bases not matched to a gene. The CDR3 is 11 amino acids. Germline CDR1 is SNHLY and CDR2 is FYNNEI. CDR3 loop: CASSADRALHF. The DNA for the CDR3 is TGTGCCAGCAGCGCAGACAGGGCTCTCCACTTT. Based on the CDR3 plus reference TRBV2 and TRBJ1-6, the full variable domain is EPEVTQTPSHQVTQMGQEVILRCVPISNHLYFYWYRQILGQKVEFLVSFYNNEISEKSEIFDDQFSVERPDGSNFTLKIRSTKLEDSAMYFCASSADRALHFGNGTRLTVT.

This clone appeared a few times. The chain has TRBV11-1 and TRBJ1-4; D is ambiguous. V gave up 6 bases and J gave up 5 bases, with 13 bases separating them. The CDR3 loop spans 14 amino acids. CDR1 is SGHAT and CDR2 is FQDESV in the germline V gene (reference sequence). The CDR3 loop reads CASSLSPRNEKLFF. In DNA, the CDR3 is TGTGCCAGCAGTCTCAGCCCACGGAATGAAAAACTGTTTTTT. Complete variable domain (other parts from reference TRBV11-1 and TRBJ1-4): EAEVAQSPRYKITEKSQAVAFWCDPISGHATLYWYRQILGQGPELLVQFQDESVVDDSQLPKDRFSAERLKGVDSTLKIQPAELGDSAMYLCASSLSPRNEKLFFGSGTQLSVL.

This clone was picked up one time. The chain is built from TRBV28 and TRBJ1-2, with a weak D call TRBD1 (6 bases). The germline gives CDR1 MDHEN, CDR2 SYDVKM. The germline V and J ends were trimmed by 2 bases and 6 bases, with 10 bases remaining between them. The CDR3 is 13 residues long. The CDR3 loop is CASSLTSGDGYTF. In nucleotides, the CDR3 is TGTGCCAGCAGTTTAACTTCAGGGGATGGCTACACCTTC.

This clone was observed once. The rearrangement joins TRBV5-5 to TRBJ1-2; D gene unclear. This CDR3 spans 14 amino acids. From germline, CDR1 is SGHKS and CDR2 YYEKEE (reference sequence). The V end was cut by 4 bases, the J end by 1 base, with 11 bases between. Here the CDR3 reads CASSPEDFNYGYTF. CDR3 DNA sequence: TGTGCCAGCAGCCCAGAAGACTTTAACTATGGCTACACCTTC.

The rearrangement joins TRBV2 to TRBJ1-4; 7 bases match TRBD1. The trim removed 6 bases at V and 6 bases at J, leaving 7 bases unmatched. CDR1 SNHLY and CDR2 FYNNEI come from the germline V gene. This CDR3 spans 14 amino acids. The CDR3 nucleotides read TGTGCCAGCAGCGGAATCAGGGGGGATGAAAAACTGTTTTTT. This codes for CASSGIRGDEKLFF.

To note about this clone: One end of the junction does not line up with germline, which may come from a read error. V is TRBV18 and J is TRBJ2-1; the match to TRBD2 covers 9 bases. The CDR3 has 16 amino acids. Germline V CDR1 and CDR2: KGHSH, LQKENI. Here the CDR3 DNA reads TGTGCCAGCTCACCACCTAGCGGGGGCTCCTCCAATGAGCAGTTCTTC. Translating it yields CASSPPSGGSSNEQFF.

The chain recombines TRBV5-1 with TRBJ2-5; no clear D gene. Germline CDR1 and CDR2: SGHRS and YFSETQ. The V and J ends lost 2 bases and 10 bases respectively, with 15 bases between them. This CDR3 comprises 13 residues. CDR3 nucleotide sequence: TGCGCCAGCAGCTTAACCGACCGTTCGGACCAGTACTTC. This translates into CASSLTDRSDQYF.

The chain employs TRBV19 and TRBJ1-4, with 10 bases aligning to TRBD1. V lost 8 bases, J lost 8 bases, and 2 bases stayed unmatched. CDR3 length: 12 amino acids. The germline gives CDR1 LNHDA, CDR2 SQIVND (reference sequence). This CDR3 reads CASGTGEEKLFF. The CDR3 nucleotides read TGTGCCAGTGGGACAGGGGAGGAAAAACTGTTTTTT.

V gene TRBV10-3 combines with J gene TRBJ1-1, with D possibly being TRBD1 (5 bases). This CDR3 region has 14 residues. V dropped 6 bases and J dropped 1 base, with 12 bases sitting between them. Germline V lookup: CDR1 ENHRY, CDR2 SYGVKD. DNA of the CDR3: TGTGCCATCAGGATGGGACCCGGGAACACTGAAGCTTTCTTT. Translating gives CAIRMGPGNTEAFF.

This clone has just a few counts. The CDR3 loop is CASSEGTVLTAFF. CDR3 nucleotide sequence: TGTGCCAGCAGTGAAGGGACAGTCCTGACAGCTTTCTTT. The V call is TRBV6-1, the J call TRBJ1-1; a possible D gene is TRBD1 (6 bases). There are 13 residues in the CDR3. Germline V gene data show CDR1 as MNHNS and CDR2 as SASEGT. V shed 1 base and J shed 10 bases, with 13 bases lying between them.

The table lists this clone with a few counts. The rearrangement links TRBV7-2 to TRBJ1-2; unclear D gene. The V and J ends lost 1 base and 4 bases respectively, with 7 bases between them. This CDR3 region has 13 residues. The germline V gene encodes CDR1 SGHTA and CDR2 FQGNSA. For the CDR3, the DNA is TGTGCCAGCAGCTTAGATAACCGCTATGGCTACACCTTC. As protein: CASSLDNRYGYTF.

J is TRBJ1-6 and V is TRBV4-1; the D gene is possibly TRBD1 (5 bases). V shed 3 bases and J shed 2 bases, with 11 bases lying between them. CDR1 MGHRA and CDR2 YSYEKL come from the germline V gene. The CDR3 loop spans 16 amino acids. DNA of the CDR3: TGCGCCAGCAGCCAGAACAGGATCCCCTATAATTCACCCCTCCACTTT. Translated: CASSQNRIPYNSPLHF.

This clone was observed a handful of times. The rearrangement links TRBV27 to TRBJ2-1; D might be TRBD2 (7 bases). V lost 9 bases and J lost 7, with 19 bases in between. The germline gives CDR1 MNHEY, CDR2 SMNVEV (reference sequence). The CDR3 runs 14 residues. Here the CDR3 DNA reads TGTGCCAGTCGAGGGAGGGGGGGCGTGAATGAGCAGTTCTTC. Encoded protein: CASRGRGGVNEQFF.

The chain carries TRBV23-1 and TRBJ2-5, with TRBD2 identical over 7 bases. TRBV23-1 has ORF status, its function being uncertain. The J segment lost 4 bases and the V segment lost 6 bases, leaving 8 bases of the junction unmatched. This CDR3 has 14 amino acids. The CDR3 nucleotides are TGCGCCAGCAGGCATGTGGGGAGGGGAGAGACCCAGTACTTC. Protein: CASRHVGRGETQYF.

This clone was detected once. The CDR3 spells CASSPRTGHYEQYF. The CDR3 DNA is TGTGCCAGCAGCCCTAGGACAGGGCACTACGAGCAGTACTTC. The chain has TRBV7-9 and TRBJ2-7; the match to TRBD1 covers 8 bases. Germline CDR1 and CDR2: SEHNR and FQNEAQ (reference sequence). V trimming: 5 bases; J trimming: 3 bases; junction bases outside the gene matches: 6. This CDR3 is built from 14 residues.